A single T cell receptor (beta chain) is shown here with its context. Its antigen is unidentified. Selection for sequencing was limited to patients who had shown CD8+CD57+ cell expansion by flow cytometry. Severe acquired aplastic anemia was present in every patient. At the time of blood sampling, patients had not yet received any therapy. The sample is drawn from a study of CD8+CD57+ T cells in acquired aplastic anemia. General study findings and limits: Patients and controls were found to share about 31 CD8+ CDR3 sequences.

CDR1 and CDR2 from the germline V gene are LNHDA and SQIVND (reference sequence). V lost 5 bases, J lost 0 bases, and 21 bases lay in between. There are 18 residues in the CDR3. Genomic DNA constituted the template upon which TCR beta VDJ and CDR3 profiling was performed. Each CDR3 protein is one row after TCRdb ran MiXCR on the reads. This sample carries approximately 300,000 distinct CDR3 sequences, roughly 53% of them seen once, and the ten largest clones take approximately 1.3%. This clonotype originated in a human donor with aplastic anemia. Sequenced input: sorted CD4+, CD8+, or CD8+CD57+ T cells (not recorded which) from PBMCs. The V gene is TRBV19, the J gene TRBJ2-3, with a possible D match to TRBD2 (5 bases). The CDR3 protein is CASSSPPIGRPSTDTQYF. DNA for the CDR3: TGTGCCAGTAGTTCGCCCCCAATAGGGAGACCTAGCACAGATACGCAGTATTTT.